A single sample gave rise to the 2 T cell receptor beta chains below, sequenced in a study of PD-1 blockade in classical Hodgkin lymphoma. Each patient relapsed following autologous stem cell transplantation, and prior brentuximab vedotin exposure differed. TCRdb keeps only in-frame clones here, not all; method: immunoSEQ multiplex PCR. The sample records 95,000 to 100,000 clones, more than 85% being singletons. The specimen was peripheral blood mononuclear cells (PBMCs), collected before the second cycle of nivolumab. The source is a human donor with classical Hodgkin lymphoma.

The chain links TRBV25-1 to TRBJ1-1; D call uncertain. Germline-derived CDR1 and CDR2 are MGHDK and SYGVNS. Trimming shortened V by 5 bases and J by 1 base, and 8 bases separated the two germline ends. This CDR3 comprises 13 residues. The CDR3 bases are TGTGCCAGCAGTTTACAGAAGAACACTGAAGCTTTCTTT. It encodes CASSLQKNTEAFF.

The chain uses TRBV5-6 and TRBJ1-6; a weak D match, TRBD1 (6 bases). V lost 5 bases and J lost 7, with 10 bases in between. There are 13 residues in the CDR3. The V gene's germline CDR1 is SGHDT and CDR2 YYEEEE. CDR3 sequence: CASSSTGNSPLHF. CDR3 bases: TGTGCCAGCAGTTCAACAGGGAATTCACCCCTCCACTTT.